Described below is a single TCR beta chain sequence and its context. Its specificity is not known. TCRdb redid the calling of the 5' RACE reads with MiXCR, one entry per CDR3 protein. The sample has just under 550,000 distinct CDR3 sequences; about 20% are singletons. The entry originates in a study of T-cell memory formation after mild COVID-19. Study background: Most TCR clusters belonged to a single donor.

Study results and caveats: In pre-infection memory, a portion of responding clones appeared, which suggested that cross-reactive memory joined.

Germline-derived CDR1 and CDR2 are MNHEY and SVGAGI. Trimming took 2 bases from V and 8 from J, leaving 10 bases between them. CDR3 length: 13 residues. This TCR came from an adult woman who had mild COVID-19 (a few samples of this study predate the infection). Cell type and time point are not known. Input material: PBMCs or a T cell subset sorted from them (not recorded which). The rearrangement joins TRBV6-5 to TRBJ1-5; D call uncertain. CDR3 amino acids: CASSYQGAEPQHF. The CDR3 DNA reads as TGTGCCAGCAGTTACCAAGGAGCCGAGCCCCAGCATTTT.